The T cell receptor beta chain described here comes from a study of graft-versus-host responses after intestinal transplantation. At the level of the study: Multivisceral, liver-intestinal, or isolated intestinal grafts went to recipients. Anti-thymocyte globulin served as induction for all recipients, who then took tacrolimus and steroids for around 3 years. Study outcomes and limitations: GvH clones detected in recipient marrow included some appearing first in ileum or blood.

Notes on this clone: What it binds is not known.

Sequencing was performed with immunoSEQ multiplex PCR; in TCRdb, only in-frame clones are kept and a portion is missing. This table holds about 23,000 clones, roughly 90% found once. This TCR came from a human patient who received an intestinal transplant, so some T cells may come from the graft donor. The material sequenced was PBMCs, taken around 40 days after intestinal transplant.

The CDR3 protein is CASRPRREGHTDTQYF. The CDR3 DNA sequence: TGTGCCAGCAGGCCCAGGCGGGAGGGGCACACAGATACGCAGTATTTT. The chain carries TRBV27 and TRBJ2-3, with 9 bases fitting TRBD2. J gave up 2 bases and V 6 bases, and 9 bases lay outside the gene matches. The CDR3 length is 16 residues. Looked up from germline, CDR1 is MNHEY and CDR2 is SMNVEV (reference sequence).